The rows below give T cell receptor beta chains drawn from one sample of a study of cytomegalovirus exposure and HLA in healthy donors. Some clones are missing from TCRdb's copy, which holds only in-frame ones; the method was immunoSEQ multiplex PCR. The repertoire holds approximately 75,000 clones, with over 50% as singletons. Sequencing was done on a sample of PBMCs. These receptors were taken from a man in his forties in good health and CMV-seropositive. Each CDR3 is given with its conserved first and last residue. The D gene is left open where the match is weak. Rows give clone size only sometimes, using once, few, many, or a class for an expanded clone.

V: TRBV4-3; size: -; D: TRBD1; J: TRBJ1-5; CDR3: CASSQGLRGRDGPQHF; DNA: TGCGCCAGCAGCCAAGGTCTTAGGGGGCGCGACGGGCCCCAGCATTTT
V: TRBV5-4; size: -; D: -; J: TRBJ2-3; CDR3: CASSGTQGMTQYF; DNA: TGTGCCAGCAGCGGGACACAGGGCATGACGCAGTATTTT
V: TRBV6-5; size: once; D: -; J: TRBJ1-1; CDR3: CASQSGLMNTEAFF; DNA: TGTGCCAGCCAAAGCGGGCTAATGAACACTGAAGCTTTCTTT
V: TRBV2; size: -; D: -; J: TRBJ1-6; CDR3: CASTGQWMGNSPLHF; DNA: TGTGCCAGCACCGGACAGTGGATGGGTAATTCACCCCTCCACTTT
V: TRBV5-6; size: -; D: TRBD1; J: TRBJ2-7; CDR3: CASSPMGDRPYEQYF; DNA: TGTGCCAGCAGTCCCATGGGGGACAGGCCCTACGAGCAGTACTTC
V: TRBV30; size: -; D: TRBD2; J: TRBJ2-1; CDR3: CAWRRGLRGVNEQFF; DNA: TGTGCCTGGAGGAGAGGGTTGCGGGGGGTCAATGAGCAGTTCTTC
V: TRBV5-1; size: -; D: TRBD1; J: TRBJ1-1; CDR3: CASSLAGRGHAFF; DNA: TGCGCCAGCAGCTTGGCTGGCAGGGGGCATGCTTTCTTT
V: TRBV7-3; size: -; D: TRBD1; J: TRBJ1-1; CDR3: CASSTGQSEAFF; DNA: TGTGCCAGCAGCACGGGACAGTCTGAAGCTTTCTTT
V: TRBV9; size: few; D: TRBD1; J: TRBJ2-1; CDR3: CASSGRDRNYNEQFF; DNA: TGTGCCAGCAGCGGCCGGGACAGAAATTACAATGAGCAGTTCTTC
V: TRBV5-4; size: -; D: -; J: TRBJ2-3; CDR3: CASSLSLPDTQYF; DNA: TGTGCCAGCAGCTTGTCCCTTCCGGATACGCAGTATTTT
V: TRBV19; size: -; D: -; J: TRBJ1-1; CDR3: CASSPWGSLGGTEAFF; DNA: TGTGCCAGTAGTCCCTGGGGCAGCCTTGGGGGGACTGAAGCTTTCTTT
V: TRBV30; size: -; D: -; J: TRBJ2-2; CDR3: CAWSVIGLAAGELFF; DNA: TGTGCCTGGAGTGTAATAGGTCTGGCGGCCGGGGAGCTGTTTTTT
V: TRBV4-2; size: few; D: -; J: TRBJ1-6; CDR3: CASSQESGVPYSPLHF; DNA: TGTGCCAGCAGCCAAGAATCGGGGGTCCCCTATTCACCCCTCCACTTT
V: TRBV7-2; size: -; D: TRBD2; J: TRBJ2-3; CDR3: CASSLAITSGGWQIDTQYF; DNA: TGTGCCAGCAGCTTAGCGATCACTAGCGGGGGATGGCAGATAGATACGCAGTATTTT
V: TRBV18; size: few; D: -; J: TRBJ1-1; CDR3: CASSLRSLNTEAFF; DNA: TGTGCCAGCTCACTTCGGTCGCTGAACACTGAAGCTTTCTTT
V: TRBV5-4; size: -; D: -; J: TRBJ2-7; CDR3: CASSLRGGTFYEQYF; DNA: TGTGCCAGCAGCTTGAGGGGGGGTACCTTCTACGAGCAGTACTTC
V: TRBV5-6; size: -; D: TRBD2; J: TRBJ2-3; CDR3: CASSLRGGAVDTQYF; DNA: TGTGCCAGCAGCTTGCGCGGGGGGGCGGTAGATACGCAGTATTTT
V: TRBV6-4; size: -; D: TRBD1; J: TRBJ2-5; CDR3: CASSPTGERETQYF; DNA: TGTGCCAGCAGCCCCACAGGGGAGAGGGAGACCCAGTACTTC
V: TRBV11-3; size: -; D: -; J: TRBJ1-2; CDR3: CASSLQGWYGYTF; DNA: TGTGCCAGCAGCTTACAGGGGTGGTATGGCTACACCTTC
V: TRBV11-1; size: -; D: TRBD1; J: TRBJ2-2; CDR3: CASSRDRKGTGELFF; DNA: TGTGCCAGCAGCCGGGACAGGAAAGGCACCGGGGAGCTGTTTTTT
V: TRBV4-2; size: -; D: TRBD1; J: TRBJ2-7; CDR3: CASSLTGDSDEQYF; DNA: TGTGCCAGCAGCCTGACAGGGGATTCCGACGAGCAGTACTTC
V: TRBV5-5; size: -; D: -; J: TRBJ2-3; CDR3: CASSLVRGTDTQYF; DNA: TGTGCCAGCAGCTTGGTGAGGGGGACAGATACGCAGTATTTT
V: TRBV27; size: few; D: TRBD2; J: TRBJ2-7; CDR3: CASSRDYRYEQYF; DNA: TGTGCCAGCAGCCGGGACTATCGTTACGAGCAGTACTTC
V: TRBV4-1; size: -; D: TRBD1; J: TRBJ1-2; CDR3: CASSQQTGTGVGYTF; DNA: TGCGCCAGCAGCCAACAAACCGGGACAGGGGTTGGCTACACCTTC